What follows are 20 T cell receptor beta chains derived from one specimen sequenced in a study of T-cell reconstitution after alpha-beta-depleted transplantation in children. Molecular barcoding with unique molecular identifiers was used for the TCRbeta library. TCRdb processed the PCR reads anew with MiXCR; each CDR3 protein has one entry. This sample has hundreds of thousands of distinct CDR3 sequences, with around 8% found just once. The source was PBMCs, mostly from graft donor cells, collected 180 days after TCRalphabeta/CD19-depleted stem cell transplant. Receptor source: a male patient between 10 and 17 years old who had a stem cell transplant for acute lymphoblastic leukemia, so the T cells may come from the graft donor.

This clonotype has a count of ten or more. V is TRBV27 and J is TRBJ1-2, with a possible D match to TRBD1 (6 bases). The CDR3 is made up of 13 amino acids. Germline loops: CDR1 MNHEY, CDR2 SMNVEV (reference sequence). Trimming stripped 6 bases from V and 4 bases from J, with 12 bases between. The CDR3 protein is CASSLQGTYGYTF. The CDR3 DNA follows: TGTGCCAGCAGCTTACAGGGAACCTATGGCTACACCTTC.

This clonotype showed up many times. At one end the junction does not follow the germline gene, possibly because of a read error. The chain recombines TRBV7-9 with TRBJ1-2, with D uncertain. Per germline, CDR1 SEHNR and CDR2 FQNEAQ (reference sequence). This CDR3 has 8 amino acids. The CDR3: CASQDRAF. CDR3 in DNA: TGTGCCAGCCAGGACCGGGCCTTC. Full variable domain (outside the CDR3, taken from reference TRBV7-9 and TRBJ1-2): DTGVSQNPRHKITKRGQNVTFRCDPISEHNRLYWYRQTLGQGPEFLTYFQNEAQLEKSRLLSDRFSAERPKGSFSTLEIQRTEQGDSAMYLCASQDRAFGSGTRLTVV.

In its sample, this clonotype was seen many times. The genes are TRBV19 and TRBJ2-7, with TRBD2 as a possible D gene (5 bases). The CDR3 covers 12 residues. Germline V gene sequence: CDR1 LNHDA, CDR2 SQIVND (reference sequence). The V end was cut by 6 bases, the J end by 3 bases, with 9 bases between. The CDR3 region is CASRAEDYEQYF. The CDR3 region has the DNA TGTGCCAGTAGGGCGGAGGACTACGAGCAGTACTTC.

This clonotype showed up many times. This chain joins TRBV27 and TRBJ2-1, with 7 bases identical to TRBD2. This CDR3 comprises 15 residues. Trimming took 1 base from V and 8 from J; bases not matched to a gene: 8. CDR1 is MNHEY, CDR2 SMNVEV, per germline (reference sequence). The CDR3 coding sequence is TGTGCCAGCAGTTTATGGAGCGGGATTCTCGATGAGCAGTTCTTC. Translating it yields CASSLWSGILDEQFF.

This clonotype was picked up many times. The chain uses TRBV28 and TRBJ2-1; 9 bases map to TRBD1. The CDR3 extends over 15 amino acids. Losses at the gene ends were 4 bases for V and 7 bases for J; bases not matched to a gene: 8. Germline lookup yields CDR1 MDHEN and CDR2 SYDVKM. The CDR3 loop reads CASSSTGGIFNEQFF. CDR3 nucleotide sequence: TGTGCCAGCAGTTCGACAGGGGGGATTTTTAATGAGCAGTTCTTC.

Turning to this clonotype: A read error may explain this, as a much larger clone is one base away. The CDR3 protein is CSVTQRGETQYF. The CDR3 nucleotides are TGCAGTGTCACACAGCGGGGCGAGACCCAGTACTTC. The chain links TRBV20-1 to TRBJ2-5; 7 positions agree with TRBD2. V shed 7 bases and J 5 bases; nucleotides not matched to a gene: 7. Germline V gene lookup returns CDR1 DFQATT and CDR2 SNEGSKA (reference sequence). The CDR3 sequence is 12 residues long.

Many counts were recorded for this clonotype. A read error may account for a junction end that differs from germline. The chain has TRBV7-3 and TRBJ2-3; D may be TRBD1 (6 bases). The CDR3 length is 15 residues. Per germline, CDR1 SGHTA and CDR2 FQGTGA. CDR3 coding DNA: TGTGCCAGCAGCCCAAACCAAGACTGGACAGCTACGCAGTATTTT. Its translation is CASSPNQDWTATQYF.

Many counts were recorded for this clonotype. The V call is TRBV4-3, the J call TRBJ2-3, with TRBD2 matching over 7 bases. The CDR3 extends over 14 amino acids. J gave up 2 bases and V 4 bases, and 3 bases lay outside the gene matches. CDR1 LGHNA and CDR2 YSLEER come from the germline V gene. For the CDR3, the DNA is TGCGCCAGCAGCCCGGGACTAAACACAGATACGCAGTATTTT. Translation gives CASSPGLNTDTQYF.

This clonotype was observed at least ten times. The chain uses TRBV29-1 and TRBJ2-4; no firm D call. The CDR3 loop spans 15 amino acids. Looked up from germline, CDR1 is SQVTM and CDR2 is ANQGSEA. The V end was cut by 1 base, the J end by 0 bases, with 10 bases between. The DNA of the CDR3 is TGCAGCGTTGAAGTGAAAGGGCTAGCCAAAAACATTCAGTACTTC. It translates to CSVEVKGLAKNIQYF.

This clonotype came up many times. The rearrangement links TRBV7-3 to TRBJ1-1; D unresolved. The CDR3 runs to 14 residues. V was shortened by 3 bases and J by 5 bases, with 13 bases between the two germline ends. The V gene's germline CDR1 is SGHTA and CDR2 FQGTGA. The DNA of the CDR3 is TGTGCCAGCAGCTTGGCCGAGGTGAGGACTGAAGCTTTCTTT. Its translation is CASSLAEVRTEAFF.

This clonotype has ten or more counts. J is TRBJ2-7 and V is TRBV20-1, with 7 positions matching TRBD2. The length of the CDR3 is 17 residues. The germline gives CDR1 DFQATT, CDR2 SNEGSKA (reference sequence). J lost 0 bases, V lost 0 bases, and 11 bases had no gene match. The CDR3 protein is CSARDGTGGFSSYEQYF. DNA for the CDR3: TGCAGTGCTAGAGATGGTACGGGGGGTTTTAGCTCCTACGAGCAGTACTTC.

DNA of the CDR3: TGTGCCAGCAGCCTAAGAGCTAGAGTTCCAGATACGCAGTATTTT. It specifies CASSLRARVPDTQYF. The chain has TRBV6-2 or TRBV6-3 and TRBJ2-3; D is ambiguous. V was shortened by 6 bases and J by 4 bases, with 17 bases between the two germline ends. The CDR3 is made up of 15 amino acids. CDR1 MNHEY and CDR2 SVGEGT come from the germline V gene.

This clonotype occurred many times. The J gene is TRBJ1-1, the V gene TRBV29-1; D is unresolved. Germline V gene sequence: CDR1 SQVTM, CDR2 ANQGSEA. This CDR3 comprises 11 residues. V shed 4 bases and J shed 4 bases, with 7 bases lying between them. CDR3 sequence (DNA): TGCAGCGTTGTGGGAGGCACTGAAGCTTTCTTT. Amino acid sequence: CSVVGGTEAFF.

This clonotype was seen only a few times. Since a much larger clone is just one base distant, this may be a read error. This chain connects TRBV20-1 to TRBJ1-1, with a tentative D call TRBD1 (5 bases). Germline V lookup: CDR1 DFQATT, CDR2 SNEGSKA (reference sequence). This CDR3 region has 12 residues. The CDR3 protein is CGATGRNTEAFF. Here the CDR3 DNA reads TGCGGTGCTACGGGGCGGAACACTGAAGCTTTCTTT.

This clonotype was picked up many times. The CDR3: CASSVTGHLGYGYTF. DNA for the CDR3: TGTGCCAGCAGCGTTACCGGGCATTTAGGCTATGGCTACACCTTC. The gene calls are TRBV9 and TRBJ1-2; D unresolved. Looked up from germline, CDR1 is SGDLS and CDR2 is YYNGEE. The CDR3 length is 15 residues. V lost 2 bases to trimming and J lost 4 bases, with 15 bases between them.

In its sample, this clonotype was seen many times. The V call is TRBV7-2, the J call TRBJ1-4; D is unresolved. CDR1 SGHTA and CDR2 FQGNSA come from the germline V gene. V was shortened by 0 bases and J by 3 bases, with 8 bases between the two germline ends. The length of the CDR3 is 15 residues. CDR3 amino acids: CASSLARTANEKLFF. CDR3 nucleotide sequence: TGTGCCAGCAGCTTAGCTCGGACGGCTAATGAAAAACTGTTTTTT.

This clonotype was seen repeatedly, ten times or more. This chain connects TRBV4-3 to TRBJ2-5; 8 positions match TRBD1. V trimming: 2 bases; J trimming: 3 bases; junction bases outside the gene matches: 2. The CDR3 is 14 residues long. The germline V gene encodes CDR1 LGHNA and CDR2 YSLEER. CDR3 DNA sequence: TGCGCCAGCAGCCAACCGGACAGGGAAGAGACCCAGTACTTC. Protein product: CASSQPDREETQYF.

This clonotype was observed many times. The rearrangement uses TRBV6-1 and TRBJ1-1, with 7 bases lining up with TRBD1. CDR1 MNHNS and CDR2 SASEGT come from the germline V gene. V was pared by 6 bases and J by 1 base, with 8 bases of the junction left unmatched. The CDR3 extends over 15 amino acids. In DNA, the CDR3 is TGTGCCAGCAGCCTCAGGGGGATCCCGAACACTGAAGCTTTCTTT. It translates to CASSLRGIPNTEAFF.

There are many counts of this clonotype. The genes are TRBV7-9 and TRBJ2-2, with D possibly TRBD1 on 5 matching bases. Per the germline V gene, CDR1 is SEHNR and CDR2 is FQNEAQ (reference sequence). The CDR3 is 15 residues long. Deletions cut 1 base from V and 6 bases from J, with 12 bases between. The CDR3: CASSLVPRGAGELFF. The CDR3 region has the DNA TGTGCCAGCAGCTTAGTCCCTAGGGGCGCCGGGGAGCTGTTTTTT.

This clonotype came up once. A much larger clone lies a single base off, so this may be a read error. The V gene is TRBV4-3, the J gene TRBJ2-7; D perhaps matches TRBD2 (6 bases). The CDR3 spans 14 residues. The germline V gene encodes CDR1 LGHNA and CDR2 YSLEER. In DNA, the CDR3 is TGCGCCAGCCGCCAAGGCGGGGAAGACTACGAGCAGTACTTC. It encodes CASRQGGEDYEQYF.